Sequencing of this TCR beta chain was carried out in a study of blood T cell repertoires in COVID-19. As for the study in general: Samples representing acute and convalescent COVID-19 were sourced from the United States, Italy and Spain.

In the study's own analysis: Using reference gene primer amplification, nucleated cell counts were estimated. Generated by immunoSEQ multiplex PCR, the TCRdb table keeps only in-frame clones and is missing some. The DNA gave D and trimming, while V, J and clone size come from that table. There are about 190,000 clones in the sample; 84% occur only once, and roughly a fifth lies in the top ten. Germline values: CDR1 SNHLY, CDR2 FYNNEI. The CDR3 has 14 amino acids. With V trimmed by 6 bases and J by 0 bases, 4 bases remained unmatched. Sequencing used peripheral blood. The chain uses TRBV2 and TRBJ2-5, with 7 bases that match TRBD2. The receptor was derived from a human donor in a cohort sampled during active COVID-19. As DNA, the CDR3 is TGTGCCAGCAGCGATCGGGGGGACCAAGAGACCCAGTACTTC. This sequence encodes CASSDRGDQETQYF.